This T cell receptor beta chain appears in the sequencing data of a study of CD8+ T cells in alopecia areata. Extracted RNA was reverse transcribed into cDNA, the sequencing template. Repertoires were generated with immunoSEQ multiplex PCR, while TCRdb's copy carries only in-frame clones and drops some. The data contain some 150,000 clones, approximately 65% of them singletons. This CDR3 contains 14 residues. From germline, CDR1 is SGHRS and CDR2 YFSETQ. The ends were cut back, 4 bases at V and 3 bases at J, with 14 bases in the middle. The receptor was isolated from a human donor in good health. The specimen sequenced was CD8+ T cells sorted from blood. This chain joins TRBV5-1 and TRBJ2-7, with D tentatively TRBD1 (6 bases). CDR3 DNA: TGCGCCAGCAGCCCCCAAACAGGGTACTACGAGCAGTACTTC. It is translated as CASSPQTGYYEQYF.